This T cell receptor beta chain was identified in a study of T cells in Graves' hyperthyroidism and ophthalmopathy. As concerns this clonotype: Its antigen is not identified.

The J segment lost 4 bases and the V segment lost 3 bases, leaving 4 bases of the junction unmatched. This CDR3 has 14 residues. Germline assignment: CDR1 SGHNT and CDR2 YYREEE (reference sequence). Stable Graves' hyperthyroidism meant no ophthalmopathy progression within 18 months. Researchers took RNA transcripts and amplified the TCR beta CDR3 regions from them. Initially, a first-round RT-PCR of the TCR CDR3 employed the HTBI primer set. TCRdb re-called the multiplex PCR reads with MiXCR, one entry per CDR3 protein. Of some 92,000 distinct CDR3 sequences in the sample, around 40% are singletons; the top ten hold 10%. Study-wide results and limits: A median around 6.8 months before onset, the model predicted ophthalmopathy. In the blood, most expanded thyroid clonotypes above 0.001 appeared as well.

Sequenced: peripheral blood or thyroid tissue (not recorded which). The chain has TRBV5-4 and TRBJ2-5, with 9 bases identical to TRBD2. The sequence came from a woman aged 25-40 years with Graves' hyperthyroidism. The CDR3 bases are TGTGCCAGCAGCTCCGGGACTAGCCTAGAGACCCAGTACTTC. This codes for CASSSGTSLETQYF.